Listed here is a single TCR beta chain. Antigen specificity is unknown. Both 60 Vbeta primers and 13 Jbeta primers went into the PCR. The protocol was immunoSEQ multiplex PCR, while the TCRdb copy is restricted to in-frame clones and leaves out a portion. Seen here are 85,000 to 130,000 clones, about 81% observed once, and the top ten hold 2.5% to 3%. This entry belongs to a study of cytomegalovirus exposure and HLA in healthy donors. General study findings and limits: Through in vitro validation, three CMV-associated chains were shown to be specific for CMV antigens. Sequencing likely caused a cluster of highly shared sequence variants.

Source material: PBMCs. This receptor was identified in a male donor in good health and CMV-seropositive.

Here the CDR3 reads CAIRQGLGNTEAFF. The CDR3 bases are TGTGCCATCAGACAGGGTTTGGGGAACACTGAAGCTTTCTTT. The chain combines TRBV10-3 with TRBJ1-1; maybe TRBD1 (6 bases). There are 14 residues in the CDR3. Trimming took 6 bases from V and 1 from J, leaving 12 bases between them. Germline CDR1 is ENHRY and CDR2 is SYGVKD.